This passage covers 11 T cell receptor beta chains from one sample sequenced in a study of CD8 T cells in Susac syndrome. Random hexamers primed reverse transcription of about 0.45 to 1 ug RNA. TCRdb independently ran MiXCR on the immunoSEQ multiplex PCR reads; one entry per CDR3 protein. In the table there are hundreds of thousands of distinct CDR3 sequences, over 90% of which are singletons. What was sequenced was CD4+ T cells from PBMCs. The source of these receptors is a human donor with Susac syndrome.

The rearrangement uses TRBV29-1 and TRBJ2-7; 8 nucleotides agree with TRBD2. CDR3 length: 12 amino acids. Germline CDR1 SQVTM, CDR2 ANQGSEA. V was pared by 3 bases and J by 12 bases, with 10 bases of the junction left unmatched. DNA for the CDR3: TGCAGCGTTGACGGGGGGGCAGGACGGGCGTACTTC. It codes for CSVDGGAGRAYF.

The gene calls are TRBV7-2 and TRBJ1-5; D is perhaps TRBD1 (5 bases). The CDR3 totals 15 residues. Germline assignment: CDR1 SGHTA and CDR2 FQGNSA. Deletions cut 5 bases from V and 4 bases from J, with 15 bases between. CDR3 bases: TGTGCCAGCAGCCCGGAGTGGGGGTTGAATCAGCCCCAGCATTTT. Translated: CASSPEWGLNQPQHF.

V gene TRBV14 combines with J gene TRBJ2-7; D might be TRBD2 (6 bases). This CDR3 has 13 residues. Germline V gene lookup returns CDR1 SGHDN and CDR2 FVKESK. V was trimmed by 4 bases and J by 6 bases, leaving 13 bases between them. In nucleotides, the CDR3 is TGTGCCAGCAGCCCCCTTACGGGACTCGAGCAGTACTTC. Translating it yields CASSPLTGLEQYF.

The chain employs TRBV7-9 and TRBJ1-1; perhaps TRBD1 as D (6 bases). CDR3 length equals 12 residues. From germline, CDR1 is SEHNR and CDR2 FQNEAQ (reference sequence). Trimming took 4 bases from V and 11 from J, leaving 14 bases between them. This CDR3 is CASSSLEGDAFF. CDR3 coding DNA: TGTGCCAGCAGCTCCCTCGAGGGGGACGCTTTCTTT.

The chain recombines TRBV6-2 or TRBV6-3 with TRBJ1-2, with 7 positions matching TRBD1. The CDR3 has 16 amino acids. Per the germline V gene, CDR1 is MNHEY and CDR2 is SVGEGT. The junction had 18 bases not matched to a gene; V was cut back by 6 bases and J by 8 bases. DNA of the CDR3: TGTGCCAGCAGGGACGGGACAGCCTCTTCCAAGCGGGGCTACACCTTC. This encodes CASRDGTASSKRGYTF.

The rearrangement links TRBV3-1 to TRBJ1-5; the match to TRBD1 covers 12 bases. This CDR3 spans 16 amino acids. Germline V gene data show CDR1 as LGHDT and CDR2 as YNNKEL (reference sequence). J lost 6 bases, V lost 4 bases, and 7 bases had no gene match. The CDR3 spells CASSPTPGQGAQPQHF. CDR3 sequence (DNA): TGTGCCAGCAGCCCCACCCCGGGACAGGGGGCTCAGCCCCAGCATTTT.

V usage is TRBV20-1 and J usage is TRBJ1-4, with D maybe TRBD1 (5 bases). Germline CDR1 DFQATT, CDR2 SNEGSKA (reference sequence). The CDR3 is 11 amino acids. V lost 3 bases, J lost 12 bases, and 11 bases lay in between. DNA for the CDR3: TGCAGTGCTAGCGGGGGTGGTGAACTGTTTTTT. Its translation is CSASGGGELFF.

The chain couples TRBV7-6 to TRBJ2-1; the D is unclear. CDR3 length: 13 residues. Trimming removed 5 bases from V and 2 bases from J, with 7 bases in between. Germline V lookup: CDR1 SGHVS, CDR2 FNYEAQ. The CDR3 sequence: CASSPETYNEQFF. CDR3 DNA sequence: TGTGCCAGCAGCCCAGAGACCTACAATGAGCAGTTCTTC.

The chain combines TRBV20-1 with TRBJ2-1; D call uncertain. This CDR3 contains 15 residues. The germline gives CDR1 DFQATT, CDR2 SNEGSKA (reference sequence). The germline V and J ends were trimmed by 3 bases and 1 base, with 13 bases remaining between them. DNA of the CDR3: TGCAGTGCTAGCGCGGACGGAACATCCTACAATGAGCAGTTCTTC. Translated, it gives CSASADGTSYNEQFF.

This chain uses TRBV6-5 with TRBJ2-4, with D tentatively TRBD1 (5 bases). The CDR3 spans 11 residues. With 6 bases removed from V and 10 bases from J, the gap between germline ends came to 10 bases. CDR1 and CDR2 (germline): MNHEY, SVGAGI. CDR3 protein: CASSPGAIQYF. The CDR3 bases are TGTGCCAGCAGCCCTGGGGCAATTCAGTACTTC.

The CDR3 protein is CASSDLTSGGLSYEQYF. The CDR3 DNA is TGTGCCAGCAGCGATTTGACTAGCGGGGGGCTATCCTACGAGCAGTACTTC. The chain combines TRBV28 with TRBJ2-7; 13 nucleotides line up with TRBD2. Germline loops: CDR1 MDHEN, CDR2 SYDVKM. J lost 1 base, V lost 6 bases, and 9 bases had no gene match. The CDR3 has 17 residues.